Below, 28 T cell receptor beta chains from the same sample are listed, as sequenced in a study of siplizumab effects on memory and regulatory T cells. Clones were read by immunoSEQ multiplex PCR, and TCRdb kept only the in-frame ones, dropping some. The repertoire holds around 100,000 clones, roughly 92% seen once, with 1% to 1.3% in the top ten. The specimen was CD4+ T cells sorted from blood. The receptors derive from a human donor in good health.

This rearrangement joins TRBV6-5 to TRBJ2-3; no firm D call. Trimming pared 5 bases from V and 6 bases from J, leaving 9 bases between. This CDR3 is built from 12 residues. Germline V lookup: CDR1 MNHEY, CDR2 SVGAGI. In DNA form, the CDR3 reads TGTGCCAGCAGTACCACGTGGGATACGCAGTATTTT. This encodes CASSTTWDTQYF.

The chain joins TRBV9 to TRBJ2-2; 11 positions agree with TRBD2. Germline CDR1 SGDLS, CDR2 YYNGEE. V was clipped by 0 bases and J by 1 base; unmatched bases: 11. This CDR3 contains 20 residues. CDR3 DNA sequence: TGTGCCAGCAGCGTAGGACCCCGCCCGCTAGCGGGAGGGAACACCGGGGAGCTGTTTTTT. It specifies CASSVGPRPLAGGNTGELFF.

This sequence joins TRBV28 and TRBJ2-5; D could derive from TRBD1 or TRBD2 (5 bases each). CDR1 is MDHEN, CDR2 SYDVKM, per germline. Trimming shortened V by 5 bases and J by 5 bases, and 12 bases separated the two germline ends. The CDR3 spans 13 residues. The CDR3 loop is CASSRGGVETQYF. The CDR3 DNA follows: TGTGCCAGCAGTCGTGGGGGAGTTGAGACCCAGTACTTC.

This clone has a single count. CDR3 DNA: TGTGCCAGCAGTGAGCTCGACAGGGTGAAAGGCTACACCTTC. Protein sequence: CASSELDRVKGYTF. The chain carries TRBV28 and TRBJ1-2; 7 bases are shared with TRBD1. Trimming took 5 bases from V and 8 from J; bases not matched to a gene: 11. There are 14 residues in the CDR3. Germline V gene lookup returns CDR1 MDHEN and CDR2 SYDVKM.

The chain couples TRBV7-9 to TRBJ1-2; D is unresolved. The CDR3 is 12 amino acids. From germline, CDR1 is SEHNR and CDR2 FQNEAQ (reference sequence). The germline V and J ends were trimmed by 5 bases and 4 bases, with 8 bases remaining between them. In DNA, the CDR3 is TGTGCCAGCAGCCCAGACACCTATGGCTACACCTTC. Translation gives CASSPDTYGYTF.

The rearrangement joins TRBV28 to TRBJ2-5; tentatively, D is TRBD2 (6 bases). CDR1 is MDHEN, CDR2 SYDVKM, per germline. Trimming pared 2 bases from V and 5 bases from J, leaving 9 bases between. This CDR3 comprises 13 residues. CDR3 DNA: TGTGCCAGCAGTTTAGGCGGGATTGAGACCCAGTACTTC. Amino acid sequence: CASSLGGIETQYF.

The chain combines TRBV7-2 with TRBJ2-2; 10 nucleotides line up with TRBD2. The trim removed 5 bases at V and 3 bases at J, leaving 6 bases unmatched. Germline CDR1 and CDR2: SGHTA and FQGNSA. The CDR3 runs to 16 residues. CDR3 DNA: TGTGCCAGCAGCAGGAAGCGGGAGGGCTACACCGGGGAGCTGTTTTTT. It translates to CASSRKREGYTGELFF.

This clone has just one count. V gene TRBV6-1 combines with J gene TRBJ1-2; D is undetermined. The CDR3 contains 11 residues. CDR1 and CDR2 from the germline V gene are MNHNS and SASEGT. Trimming shortened V by 3 bases and J by 14 bases, and 13 bases separated the two germline ends. CDR3 sequence: CASSDQSPQTF. CDR3 bases: TGTGCCAGCAGTGATCAAAGCCCTCAGACCTTC.

This clone was seen just once. This chain joins TRBV30 and TRBJ1-4, with no clear D. Germline V gene data show CDR1 as GTSNPN and CDR2 as SVGIG (reference sequence). This CDR3 has 12 residues. Trimming left V 3 bases short and J 0 bases short, with 2 bases between. The CDR3 region is CAWSPTNEKLFF. The CDR3 bases are TGTGCCTGGAGCCCAACTAATGAAAAACTGTTTTTT.

The sample holds one count of this clone. The V gene is TRBV27, the J gene TRBJ2-7, with 10 nucleotides matching TRBD2. CDR1 and CDR2 from the germline V gene are MNHEY and SMNVEV (reference sequence). The V gene end was trimmed by 2 bases and the J gene end by 3 bases; junction bases not matched to a gene: 13. This CDR3 comprises 18 residues. CDR3: CASSLIPLAGLKGYEQYF. The CDR3 DNA reads TGTGCCAGCAGTTTAATACCACTAGCGGGACTTAAAGGCTACGAGCAGTACTTC.

The chain is built from TRBV5-1 and TRBJ1-1; perhaps TRBD1 as D (6 bases). Germline V CDR1 and CDR2: SGHRS, YFSETQ. Deletions cut 1 base from V and 0 bases from J, with 13 bases between. The CDR3 has 16 amino acids. In DNA form, the CDR3 reads TGCGCCAGCAGCTTGACAGGGAGGGGGATGAACACTGAAGCTTTCTTT. This gives the protein CASSLTGRGMNTEAFF. Filled out from reference TRBV5-1 and TRBJ1-1, the complete variable domain reads KAGVTQTPRYLIKTRGQQVTLSCSPISGHRSVSWYQQTPGQGLQFLFEYFSETQRNKGNFPGRFSGRQFSNSRSEMNVSTLELGDSALYLCASSLTGRGMNTEAFFGQGTRLTVV.

The chain carries TRBV5-1 and TRBJ1-1, with 8 bases aligning to TRBD1. The CDR3 is 15 amino acids. V was pared by 0 bases and J by 0 bases, with 1 base of the junction left unmatched. Looked up from germline, CDR1 is SGHRS and CDR2 is YFSETQ. CDR3 coding DNA: TGCGCCAGCAGCTTGGGACAGGGGATGAACACTGAAGCTTTCTTT. Translation gives CASSLGQGMNTEAFF.

The rearrangement joins TRBV6-5 to TRBJ2-1; 8 bases are shared with TRBD1. CDR3 length: 12 amino acids. The V gene end was trimmed by 2 bases and the J gene end by 14 bases; junction bases not matched to a gene: 5. Germline V CDR1 and CDR2: MNHEY, SVGAGI. The CDR3: CASSYGQGREFF. As DNA, the CDR3 is TGTGCCAGCAGTTACGGACAGGGCCGGGAGTTCTTC.

The chain links TRBV14 to TRBJ2-1, with TRBD1 matching 7 bases. The CDR3 is made up of 15 amino acids. The trim removed 3 bases at V and 5 bases at J, leaving 7 bases unmatched. Germline V lookup: CDR1 SGHDN, CDR2 FVKESK. CDR3 DNA: TGTGCCAGCAGCCAGAATAGGGGGCGGAACAATGAGCAGTTCTTC. It encodes CASSQNRGRNNEQFF.

The chain employs TRBV28 and TRBJ1-3; weak D call: TRBD1 (6 bases). V was pared by 5 bases and J by 0 bases, with 17 bases between. The CDR3 consists of 17 residues. Germline assignment: CDR1 MDHEN and CDR2 SYDVKM. CDR3 coding DNA: TGTGCCAGCAGTGTTCGCCCAGGGGTCCGCTCTGGAAACACCATATATTTT. Translating it yields CASSVRPGVRSGNTIYF.

There are a few counts of this clone. V gene TRBV19 combines with J gene TRBJ1-2, with D unclear. Trimming removed 6 bases from V and 4 bases from J, with 15 bases in between. CDR3 length equals 14 residues. Germline values: CDR1 LNHDA, CDR2 SQIVND (reference sequence). CDR3 amino acids: CASSQQRGIYGYTF. The DNA of the CDR3 is TGTGCCAGTAGCCAACAACGAGGGATCTATGGCTACACCTTC.

The J gene is TRBJ2-3, the V gene TRBV10-3; 7 bases map to TRBD2. The V gene end was trimmed by 1 base and the J gene end by 4 bases; junction bases not matched to a gene: 8. This CDR3 comprises 16 residues. From germline, CDR1 is ENHRY and CDR2 SYGVKD. Written as DNA, the CDR3 is TGTGCCATCAGTGAGTGGGCGGCGGGAGATGCAGATACGCAGTATTTT. It specifies CAISEWAAGDADTQYF.

This chain uses TRBV11-3 with TRBJ2-2, with 7 bases lining up with TRBD2. The V gene's germline CDR1 is SGHNT and CDR2 YENEEA. Trimming cost V 5 bases and J 2 bases; bases outside gene matches: 8. This CDR3 spans 16 amino acids. CDR3 in DNA: TGTGCCAGCAGCCCCTTTTCGGGAGGAAACACCGGGGAGCTGTTTTTT. Residues: CASSPFSGGNTGELFF. The whole variable domain, filled in from reference TRBV11-3 and TRBJ2-2, reads EAGVVQSPRYKIIEKKQPVAFWCNPISGHNTLYWYLQNLGQGPELLIRYENEEAVDDSQLPKDRFSAERLKGVDSTLKIQPAELGDSAVYLCASSPFSGGNTGELFFGEGSRLTVL.

This sequence joins TRBV18 and TRBJ1-5; 7 positions agree with TRBD1. The germline V gene encodes CDR1 KGHSH and CDR2 LQKENI. With 6 bases clipped from V and 2 bases from J, the junction kept 13 bases outside the gene matches. This CDR3 has 17 amino acids. The CDR3 here is CASSRAGGEGGNQPQHF. In nucleotides, the CDR3 is TGTGCCAGCTCCAGGGCAGGGGGAGAAGGGGGCAATCAGCCCCAGCATTTT. The variable domain in full, with the rest retrieved from reference TRBV18 and TRBJ1-5, is NAGVMQNPRHLVRRRGQEARLRCSPMKGHSHVYWYRQLPEEGLKFMVYLQKENIIDESGMPKERFSAEFPKEGPSILRIQQVVRGDSAAYFCASSRAGGEGGNQPQHFGDGTRLSIL.

V gene TRBV5-1 combines with J gene TRBJ2-7, with D possibly matching TRBD1 (5 bases). The CDR3 runs to 15 residues. The V and J ends lost 5 bases and 2 bases respectively, with 17 bases between them. CDR1 and CDR2 (germline): SGHRS, YFSETQ. CDR3 sequence reads: CASRPGPTEPYEQYF. In nucleotides, the CDR3 is TGCGCCAGCAGGCCGGGCCCGACAGAACCCTACGAGCAGTACTTC.

DNA of the CDR3: TGTGCCAGCACCTTGGCCGGGACAGTAAAAGAGACCCAGTACTTC. Its protein is CASTLAGTVKETQYF. The V call is TRBV6-1, the J call TRBJ2-5; the match to TRBD1 covers 7 bases. The CDR3 runs 15 residues. Trimming at V came to 7 bases and at J to 3 bases, leaving 11 bases not matched to a gene. Germline CDR1 reads MNHNS; CDR2 reads SASEGT.

V usage is TRBV7-8 and J usage is TRBJ2-3; the D gene could be TRBD1 or TRBD2 (5 bases each). The length of the CDR3 is 14 residues. CDR1 and CDR2 (germline): SGHVS, FQNEAQ. V shed 1 base and J shed 3 bases, with 8 bases lying between them. The CDR3 here is CASSLGGATDTQYF. The CDR3 DNA reads as TGTGCCAGCAGCTTAGGAGGGGCGACAGATACGCAGTATTTT.

The chain joins TRBV28 to TRBJ2-1, with D perhaps TRBD2 (6 bases). Germline CDR1 is MDHEN and CDR2 is SYDVKM. This CDR3 is 14 amino acids long. V was pared by 7 bases and J by 1 base, with 11 bases between. CDR3 loop: CASIGSSSYNEQFF. The CDR3 region has the DNA TGTGCCAGCATCGGGAGTAGTTCCTACAATGAGCAGTTCTTC. Full variable domain (rest looked up from reference TRBV28 and TRBJ2-1): DVKVTQSSRYLVKRTGEKVFLECVQDMDHENMFWYRQDPGLGLRLIYFSYDVKMKEKGDIPEGYSVSREKKERFSLILESASTNQTSMYLCASIGSSSYNEQFFGPGTRLTVL.

The chain combines TRBV6-5 with TRBJ2-7, with TRBD2 matching 7 bases. Losses at the gene ends were 7 bases for V and 3 bases for J; bases not matched to a gene: 12. Germline V gene lookup returns CDR1 MNHEY and CDR2 SVGAGI. The CDR3 has 15 residues. The chain's CDR3 is CASTMAAGVNYEQYF. The CDR3 DNA follows: TGTGCCAGCACGATGGCTGCGGGAGTAAACTACGAGCAGTACTTC.

This clone was seen once. The chain carries TRBV9 and TRBJ1-2; D unresolved. The CDR3 is 14 amino acids. Trimming removed 0 bases from V and 2 bases from J, with 8 bases in between. CDR1 and CDR2 from the germline V gene are SGDLS and YYNGEE. CDR3 loop: CASSVATRNYGYTF. CDR3 coding DNA: TGTGCCAGCAGCGTAGCTACGAGAAACTATGGCTACACCTTC.

The V and J genes are TRBV5-3 and TRBJ2-5; 8 bases agree with TRBD1. TRBV5-3 carries the ORF label, with uncertain function. The CDR3 loop spans 16 amino acids. J lost 5 bases, V lost 4 bases, and 13 bases had no gene match. The CDR3 DNA follows: TGTGCCAGAAGCGCCACGGACAGGGCCGCCGGGGAGACCCAGTACTTC. As protein: CARSATDRAAGETQYF.

This sequence joins TRBV16 and TRBJ2-7; 8 bases agree with TRBD1. CDR3 size: 13 residues. Germline V lookup: CDR1 KGHSY, CDR2 FQNENV. V shed 3 bases, J shed 7 bases, and the junction held 5 bases outside the gene matches. The CDR3 DNA is TGTGCCAGCAGCCAGTCACAGGGGGGAGAGCAGTACTTC. Translating it yields CASSQSQGGEQYF.

The chain's CDR3 is CASSPPVGTGNLDEQYF. CDR3 DNA: TGTGCCAGCTCACCACCCGTCGGGACAGGGAATTTGGACGAGCAGTACTTC. J is TRBJ2-7 and V is TRBV18; 9 bases are a match to TRBD1. The CDR3 is made up of 17 amino acids. V lost 0 bases to trimming and J lost 5 bases; unmatched junction nucleotides: 11. Germline loops: CDR1 KGHSH, CDR2 LQKENI. Using reference TRBV18 and TRBJ2-7 for the parts outside the CDR3, the full variable domain is NAGVMQNPRHLVRRRGQEARLRCSPMKGHSHVYWYRQLPEEGLKFMVYLQKENIIDESGMPKERFSAEFPKEGPSILRIQQVVRGDSAAYFCASSPPVGTGNLDEQYFGPGTRLTVT.